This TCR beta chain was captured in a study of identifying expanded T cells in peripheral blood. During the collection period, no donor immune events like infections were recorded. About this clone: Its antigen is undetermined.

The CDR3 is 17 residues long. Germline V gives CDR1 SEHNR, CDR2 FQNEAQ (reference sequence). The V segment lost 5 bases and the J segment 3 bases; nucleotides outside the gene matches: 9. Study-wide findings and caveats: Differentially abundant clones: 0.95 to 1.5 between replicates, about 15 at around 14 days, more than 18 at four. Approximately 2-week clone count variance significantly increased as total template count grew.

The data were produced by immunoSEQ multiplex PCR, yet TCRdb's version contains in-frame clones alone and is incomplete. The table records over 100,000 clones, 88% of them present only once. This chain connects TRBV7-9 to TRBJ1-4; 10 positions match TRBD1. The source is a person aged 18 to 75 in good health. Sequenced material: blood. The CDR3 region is CASSRAGTGASNEKLFF. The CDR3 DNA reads TGTGCCAGCAGCCGAGCCGGGACAGGGGCCTCTAATGAAAAACTGTTTTTT.